This TCR beta chain was found in a study of regulatory T cells in long-lasting Graves disease. Investigators prepared the TCR beta libraries by applying iRepertoire HTBI primers and Arm-PCR of CDR3 regions. Using its own MiXCR run on the multiplex PCR reads, TCRdb lists one record per CDR3 protein. Of more than 400,000 distinct CDR3 sequences detected, 16% appear once; the ten largest clones hold 12%. Time point defined: newly diagnosed GD, antithyroid drugs for less than 3 months. RNA isolated from PBMCs was used to make the TCR library. The CDR3 has 13 residues. CDR1 is LGHDT, CDR2 YNNKEL, per germline (reference sequence). V lost 5 bases and J lost 4, with 9 bases in between. This sample was also put to use in a study of T cells in Graves' hyperthyroidism and ophthalmopathy.

Sequencing used peripheral blood mononuclear cells (PBMCs), obtained at new diagnosis, from a patient treated with antithyroid drugs. The source of this sequence is a man in his forties with Graves disease. This chain connects TRBV3-1 to TRBJ1-5; D not certain. CDR3 nucleotides: TGTGCCAGCAGCGCGAGGGTGAATCAGCCCCAGCATTTT. Its protein is CASSARVNQPQHF.